A single sample gave rise to the 18 T cell receptor beta chains below, sequenced in a study of T cells after yellow fever vaccination. One entry per CDR3 protein, called by TCRdb with MiXCR from the 5' RACE reads. The table has hundreds of thousands of distinct CDR3 sequences, 9% to 15% seen once. This material consisted of PBMCs, taken on the day of the yellow fever booster vaccination. Receptors were obtained from a man aged 25-40 years who received the YFV17D yellow fever vaccine.

The table lists this clonotype with a few counts. The chain carries TRBV5-1 and TRBJ1-1, with a tentative D call TRBD1 (6 bases). CDR3 length equals 16 residues. Looked up from germline, CDR1 is SGHRS and CDR2 is YFSETQ. Trimming stripped 3 bases from V and 5 bases from J, with 20 bases between. The CDR3 DNA reads as TGCGCCAGCAGCTGGGGGGACATTGGCACGGGGACTGAAGCTTTCTTT. It is translated as CASSWGDIGTGTEAFF.

The J gene is TRBJ2-5, the V gene TRBV5-1; 7 nucleotides match TRBD1. The CDR3 totals 14 residues. The germline CDR1 and CDR2 sequences are SGHRS and YFSETQ. Trimming removed 0 bases from V and 3 bases from J; junction bases left unmatched: 2. CDR3 nucleotides: TGCGCCAGCAGCTTGGCCAGGGGGAAAGAGACCCAGTACTTC. Amino acids: CASSLARGKETQYF.

The chain links TRBV20-1 to TRBJ2-1; 9 nucleotides line up with TRBD2. The CDR3 is made up of 14 amino acids. Germline loops: CDR1 DFQATT, CDR2 SNEGSKA (reference sequence). V lost 4 bases and J lost 9; bases outside the gene matches: 10. In nucleotides, the CDR3 is TGCAGTGCTACCGGGATTAGCGGGAGTACTGAGCAGTTCTTC. This translates into CSATGISGSTEQFF.

This clonotype was detected a few times. V gene TRBV5-4 combines with J gene TRBJ2-1; 11 bases line up with TRBD2. With 4 bases clipped from V and 8 bases from J, the junction kept 11 bases outside the gene matches. The length of the CDR3 is 16 residues. Germline V gene data show CDR1 as SGHNT and CDR2 as YYREEE (reference sequence). The CDR3: CASSSPLAGGPYEQFF. CDR3 DNA: TGTGCCAGCAGCAGCCCCTTAGCGGGAGGGCCATATGAGCAGTTCTTC.

The CDR3 loop reads CASSQESGRVGGTQYF. CDR3 nucleotide sequence: TGCGCCAGCAGCCAAGAGTCGGGACGGGTCGGCGGGACGCAGTATTTT. The chain carries TRBV4-3 and TRBJ2-3; perhaps D is TRBD1 or TRBD2 (5 bases each). V lost 0 bases, J lost 9 bases, and 19 bases lay in between. Germline values: CDR1 LGHNA, CDR2 YSLEER. The CDR3 totals 16 residues.

The rearrangement joins TRBV5-4 to TRBJ2-2; no clear D gene. V was cut by 0 bases and J by 6 bases, with 3 bases left in between. The V gene's germline CDR1 is SGHNT and CDR2 YYREEE (reference sequence). The CDR3 covers 12 residues. CDR3 DNA: TGTGCCAGCAGCTTGGAACCCGGGGAGCTGTTTTTT. Residues: CASSLEPGELFF.

In its sample, this clonotype was seen a few times. J is TRBJ2-7 and V is TRBV25-1; 10 bases map to TRBD2. CDR1 is MGHDK, CDR2 SYGVNS, per germline. This CDR3 spans 15 amino acids. J was trimmed by 4 bases and V by 3 bases; bases with no gene match: 6. As DNA, the CDR3 is TGTGCCAGCAGTGACCCCCTAGCGGGAGATTACGAGCAGTACTTC. Translated, it gives CASSDPLAGDYEQYF.

This clonotype was detected a few times. The chain uses TRBV2 and TRBJ2-5; weak D call: TRBD1 (6 bases). The germline V gene has CDR1 SNHLY and CDR2 FYNNEI. The CDR3 has 14 residues. The ends were cut back, 2 bases at V and 3 bases at J, with 10 bases in the middle. CDR3 in amino acids: CASSEKQGEETQYF. CDR3 bases: TGTGCCAGCAGTGAAAAACAGGGTGAAGAGACCCAGTACTTC.

A single count supports this clonotype. V gene TRBV7-6 combines with J gene TRBJ2-5, with 8 positions matching TRBD1. The CDR3 loop spans 16 amino acids. Germline trimming cut 5 bases from V and 4 bases from J; bases unmatched to any gene: 12. In germline, CDR1 is SGHVS, CDR2 FNYEAQ. In DNA, the CDR3 is TGTGCCAGCAGCACCCTACGGACAGGGCTAGGAGAGACCCAGTACTTC. Translating gives CASSTLRTGLGETQYF.

This sequence joins TRBV6-5 and TRBJ2-3, with D unresolved. This CDR3 region has 15 residues. The germline V gene encodes CDR1 MNHEY and CDR2 SVGAGI. V lost 0 bases and J 3 bases, leaving 10 bases between the germline ends. The CDR3 loop reads CASSYSGLGTDTQYF. Here the CDR3 DNA reads TGTGCCAGCAGTTACTCAGGGCTAGGAACAGATACGCAGTATTTT.

The V call is TRBV7-2, the J call TRBJ2-3, with TRBD1 identical over 7 bases. CDR1 and CDR2 (germline): SGHTA, FQGNSA. V lost 3 bases to trimming and J lost 6 bases; unmatched junction nucleotides: 6. The CDR3 is 14 amino acids. For the CDR3, the DNA is TGTGCCAGCAGCTTGGACAGGTATTCCGATACGCAGTATTTT. Amino acids: CASSLDRYSDTQYF.

This clonotype was seen more than once but under ten times. The chain uses TRBV6-2 or TRBV6-3 and TRBJ1-1, with no clear D. This CDR3 contains 14 residues. V shed 1 base and J shed 1 base, with 7 bases lying between them. The V gene's germline CDR1 is MNHEY and CDR2 SVGEGT. CDR3 nucleotides: TGTGCCAGCAGTTACTTCGGGGAGAACACTGAAGCTTTCTTT. Protein sequence: CASSYFGENTEAFF.

This clonotype appeared a few times. V and J are TRBV7-3 and TRBJ2-7; no reliable D call. Germline lookup yields CDR1 SGHTA and CDR2 FQGTGA. V shed 5 bases and J shed 5 bases, with 13 bases lying between them. The CDR3 is 13 amino acids. CDR3 region: CASSIKMDHEQYF. CDR3 nucleotides: TGTGCCAGCAGCATAAAGATGGACCACGAGCAGTACTTC.

This clonotype was counted only a few times. The CDR3, as DNA: TGTGCCATCAGTGAGCCCTGGACACAGACTAGCACAGATACGCAGTATTTT. Translating it yields CAISEPWTQTSTDTQYF. The rearrangement links TRBV10-3 to TRBJ2-3, with D perhaps matching TRBD1 (5 bases). The CDR3 covers 17 residues. In germline, CDR1 is ENHRY, CDR2 SYGVKD. The V end lost 2 bases, the J end lost 0 bases, and 15 bases lay between the germline ends.

The J gene is TRBJ2-1, the V gene TRBV7-2; D perhaps matches TRBD2 (5 bases). The CDR3 runs 15 residues. CDR1 is SGHTA, CDR2 FQGNSA, per germline. V was pared by 5 bases and J by 0 bases, with 11 bases between. The DNA of the CDR3 is TGTGCCAGCAGCGAAGACTACAGCTCCTACAATGAGCAGTTCTTC. It encodes CASSEDYSSYNEQFF.

In its sample, this clonotype was seen a few times. This rearrangement joins TRBV21-1 to TRBJ2-1; the DNA was not compared with TRBD2, the D call given in the table. TRBV21-1 is a documented pseudogene. The CDR3 runs to 17 residues. CDR3 loop: CASSKASGSGSYNEQFF. The DNA for the CDR3 is TGTGCCAGCAGCAAAGCTAGCGGTAGCGGTTCCTACAATGAGCAGTTCTTC.

This clonotype has just a few counts. The rearrangement joins TRBV11-2 to TRBJ2-7, with D unclear. The CDR3 consists of 15 residues. V lost 5 bases, J lost 7 bases, and 21 bases lay in between. Germline values: CDR1 SGHAT, CDR2 FQNNGV. CDR3 region: CASSPTLGLSKEQYF. The CDR3 nucleotides are TGTGCCAGCAGCCCCACGTTGGGGTTGAGTAAAGAGCAGTACTTC.

There are a few counts of this clonotype. V is TRBV10-1 and J is TRBJ2-3, with a weak D call TRBD2 (6 bases). CDR1 is WNHNN, CDR2 SYGVQD, per germline (reference sequence). V was clipped by 6 bases and J by 6 bases, with 7 bases between them. The length of the CDR3 is 11 residues. The CDR3 protein is CASSAGDTQYF. CDR3 sequence (DNA): TGCGCCAGCAGCGCGGGGGATACGCAGTATTTT.